This entry lists 2 T cell receptor beta chains sequenced from one sample in a study of long-term antiretroviral therapy in people with HIV. The immunoSEQ assay was v3.0, run at survey level. Some clones are missing from TCRdb's copy, which holds only in-frame ones; the method was immunoSEQ multiplex PCR. There are about 28,000 clones in the sample; about 89% occur only once, and less than 4.5% lies in the top ten. Sequencing was performed on unsorted PBMCs, taken 3.1 years after starting antiretroviral therapy. The receptors derive from a man younger than 35 with HIV.

The genes are TRBV5-1 and TRBJ1-3, with TRBD1 as a possible D gene (5 bases). The CDR3 runs 14 residues. Per germline, CDR1 SGHRS and CDR2 YFSETQ. Trimming pared 7 bases from V and 2 bases from J, leaving 13 bases between. The DNA for the CDR3 is TGCGCCAGCTTAGGACAATCGACTGGAAACACCATATATTTT. Its translation is CASLGQSTGNTIYF.

This clone appeared once. The J gene is TRBJ2-7, the V gene TRBV15; no reliable D call. CDR1 LNHNV and CDR2 YYDKDF come from the germline V gene (reference sequence). The CDR3 is 14 amino acids. Between the trimmed V and J ends, which lost 0 bases and 7 bases, there was a span of 13 bases. In DNA, the CDR3 is TGTGCCACCAGCAGAGATCTTCAGCTCCCGGAGCAGTACTTC. Translation gives CATSRDLQLPEQYF.